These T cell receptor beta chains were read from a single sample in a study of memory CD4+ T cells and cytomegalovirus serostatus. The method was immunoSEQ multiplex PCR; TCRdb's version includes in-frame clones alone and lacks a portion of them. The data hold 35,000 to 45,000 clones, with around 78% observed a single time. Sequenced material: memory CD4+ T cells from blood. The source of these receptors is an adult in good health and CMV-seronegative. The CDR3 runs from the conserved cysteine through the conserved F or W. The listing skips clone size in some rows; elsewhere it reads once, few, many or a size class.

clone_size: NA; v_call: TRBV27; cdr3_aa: CASSLNRPSGFYTEAFF
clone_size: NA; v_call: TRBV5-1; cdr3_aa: CASSLYRQVGYEQYF
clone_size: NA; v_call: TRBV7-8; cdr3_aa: CASSLRGEGVSGANVLTF
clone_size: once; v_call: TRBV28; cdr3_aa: CASSQPGGEKLFF
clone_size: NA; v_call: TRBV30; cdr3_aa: CAWSVEGRGLYGYTF
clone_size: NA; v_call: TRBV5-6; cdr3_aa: CASSFSRRNEKLFF
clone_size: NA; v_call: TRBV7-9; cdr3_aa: CASSSDQNQPQHF
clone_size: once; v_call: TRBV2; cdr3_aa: CASSPGQYNSPLHF
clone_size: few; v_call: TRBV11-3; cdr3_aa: CASSAGGAGTDTQYF
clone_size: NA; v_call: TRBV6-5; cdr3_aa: CASTPGRNYGYTF
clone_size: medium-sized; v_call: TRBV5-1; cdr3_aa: CASSVSDLRDEQFF
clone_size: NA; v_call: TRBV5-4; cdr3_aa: CASSFRTSGSQETQYF
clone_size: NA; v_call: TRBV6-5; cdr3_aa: CASRPTGDAEKLFF
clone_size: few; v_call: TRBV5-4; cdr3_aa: CASSLAGGRGTEAFF
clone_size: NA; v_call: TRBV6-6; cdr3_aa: CASSYGKDNEKLFF
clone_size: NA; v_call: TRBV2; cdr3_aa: CASGKETQYF
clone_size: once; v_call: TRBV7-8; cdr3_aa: CASSNQRGPGPDTQYF
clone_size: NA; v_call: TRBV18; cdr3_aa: CASSQGGANYGYTF
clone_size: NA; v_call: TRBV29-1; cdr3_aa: CTLRRQGGNEQFF
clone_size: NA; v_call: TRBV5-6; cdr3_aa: CASSRPGTSGIRTGELFF
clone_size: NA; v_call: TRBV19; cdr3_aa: CASSLRIWRAGNQPQHF
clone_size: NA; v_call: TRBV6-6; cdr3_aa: CASSTGVKNTEAFF
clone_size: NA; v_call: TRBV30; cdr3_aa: CAWSPSQEQFF
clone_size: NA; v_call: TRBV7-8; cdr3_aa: CASSSTGGIGYGYTF
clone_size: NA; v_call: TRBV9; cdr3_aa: CASSVADGQLNEKLFF
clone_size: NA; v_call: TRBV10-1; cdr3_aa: CASSDSRSETQYF
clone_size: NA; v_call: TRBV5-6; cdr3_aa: CASSSLFKGASEKLFF